These 5 T cell receptor beta chains originate from one sample sequenced in a study of blood T cells in healthy people across ages. Together with a sample-barcoded 5' primer, a J-beta primer mix was included in a second PCR lasting roughly 6 to 12 cycles. A single record per CDR3 protein comes from TCRdb applying MiXCR to the 5' RACE reads. This sample has approximately 850,000 distinct CDR3 sequences, with under 45% found just once. Sequenced input: blood. The receptors shown here come from a man in his sixties in good health.

The V gene is TRBV29-1, the J gene TRBJ1-5, with no clear D. Trimming shortened V by 7 bases and J by 6 bases, and 13 bases separated the two germline ends. In germline, CDR1 is SQVTM, CDR2 ANQGSEA. This CDR3 has 12 amino acids. CDR3 region: CSALYDGQPQHF. Written as DNA, the CDR3 is TGCAGCGCCCTTTATGACGGTCAGCCCCAGCATTTT.

As concerns this clonotype: One end of the junction is discordant with germline, which a read error may explain. The chain is built from TRBV11-2 and TRBJ1-2; D is perhaps TRBD1 (5 bases). This CDR3 has 14 amino acids. Germline values: CDR1 SGHAT, CDR2 FQNNGV. CDR3 residues: CASRVQGSNYDYTF. The CDR3 nucleotides read TGTGCCAGCAGGGTCCAGGGTTCTAACTATGACTACACCTTC. The full variable domain, completed using reference TRBV11-2 and TRBJ1-2, is EAGVAQSPRYKIIEKRQSVAFWCNPISGHATLYWYQQILGQGPKLLIQFQNNGVVDDSQLPKDRFSAERLKGVDSTLKIQPAKLEDSAVYLCASRVQGSNYDYTFGSGTRLTVV.

The gene calls are TRBV13 and TRBJ1-4; D call uncertain. This CDR3 contains 16 residues. Germline CDR1 is PRHDT and CDR2 is FYEKMQ (reference sequence). V was pared by 0 bases and J by 0 bases, with 8 bases between. The CDR3 loop reads CASSLGGLATNEKLFF. The CDR3 nucleotides read TGTGCCAGCAGCTTAGGAGGGCTTGCAACTAATGAAAAACTGTTTTTT.

This clonotype appeared once. The chain uses TRBV21-1 and TRBJ1-2; TRBD1, as called in the table, went unchecked against the DNA. TRBV21-1 is labeled a pseudogene. The length of the CDR3 is 13 residues. The CDR3 reads CASILRDRDGYTF. The CDR3 DNA is TGTGCCAGCATCCTTCGGGACAGGGACGGCTACACCTTC.

V and J are TRBV24-1 and TRBJ2-3, with D possibly being TRBD1 (7 bases). Trimming removed 3 bases from V and 8 bases from J, with 20 bases in between. CDR3 length: 16 amino acids. In germline, CDR1 is KGHDR, CDR2 SFDVKD. The CDR3 coding sequence is TGTGCCACCAGTGATAGGGACAGCGAAGGGGGAGGTACGCAGTATTTT. Its protein product is CATSDRDSEGGGTQYF.